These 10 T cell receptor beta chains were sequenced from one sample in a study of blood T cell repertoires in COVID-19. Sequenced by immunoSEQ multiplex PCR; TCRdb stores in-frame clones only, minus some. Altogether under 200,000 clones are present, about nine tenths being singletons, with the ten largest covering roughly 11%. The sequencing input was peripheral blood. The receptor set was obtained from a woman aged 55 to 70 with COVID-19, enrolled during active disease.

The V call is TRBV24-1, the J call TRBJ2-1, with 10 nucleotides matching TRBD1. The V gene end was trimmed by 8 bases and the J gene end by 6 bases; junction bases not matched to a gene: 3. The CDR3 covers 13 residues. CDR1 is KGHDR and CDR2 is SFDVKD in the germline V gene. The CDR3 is CATTGTGANEQFF. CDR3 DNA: TGTGCCACCACCGGGACAGGGGCCAATGAGCAGTTCTTC.

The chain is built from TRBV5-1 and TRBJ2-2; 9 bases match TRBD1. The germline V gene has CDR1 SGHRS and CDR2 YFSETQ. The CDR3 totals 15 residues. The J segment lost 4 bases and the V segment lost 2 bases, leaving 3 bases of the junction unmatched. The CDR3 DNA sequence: TGCGCCAGCAGCTTCCCGGGACAGGGCACCGGGGAGCTGTTTTTT. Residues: CASSFPGQGTGELFF.

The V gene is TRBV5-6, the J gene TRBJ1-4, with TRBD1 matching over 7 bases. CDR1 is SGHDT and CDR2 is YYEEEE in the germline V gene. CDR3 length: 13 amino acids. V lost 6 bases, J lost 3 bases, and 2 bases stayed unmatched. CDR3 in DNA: TGTGCCAGCAAAGGACAGGCTAATGAAAAACTGTTTTTT. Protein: CASKGQANEKLFF.

CDR3 coding DNA: TGTGCCAGCAGTTACTTGACGGGTACAACTAATGAAAAACTGTTTTTT. Protein product: CASSYLTGTTNEKLFF. The V gene is TRBV2, the J gene TRBJ1-4; D is unresolved. The V end lost 5 bases, the J end lost 0 bases, and 13 bases lay between the germline ends. This CDR3 is 16 amino acids long. Germline CDR1 is SNHLY and CDR2 is FYNNEI.

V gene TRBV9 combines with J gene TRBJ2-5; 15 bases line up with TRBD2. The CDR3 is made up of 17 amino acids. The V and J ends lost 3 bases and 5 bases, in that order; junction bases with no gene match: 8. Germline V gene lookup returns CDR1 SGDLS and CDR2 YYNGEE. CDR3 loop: CASSGGLAGGPRETQYF. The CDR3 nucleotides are TGTGCCAGCAGCGGCGGACTAGCGGGAGGGCCGAGGGAGACCCAGTACTTC.

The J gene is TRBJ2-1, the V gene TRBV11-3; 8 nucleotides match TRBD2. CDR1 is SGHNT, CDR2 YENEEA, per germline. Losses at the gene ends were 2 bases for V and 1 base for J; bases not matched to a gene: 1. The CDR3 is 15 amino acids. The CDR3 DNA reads TGTGCCAGCAGCTTACTAGCGGGTTCCTACAATGAGCAGTTCTTC. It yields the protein CASSLLAGSYNEQFF.

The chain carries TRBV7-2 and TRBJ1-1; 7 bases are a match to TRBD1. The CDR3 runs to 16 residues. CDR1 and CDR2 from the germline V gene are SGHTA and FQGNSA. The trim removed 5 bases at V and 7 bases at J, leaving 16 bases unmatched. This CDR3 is CASSPPGTVRDSEAFF. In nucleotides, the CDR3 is TGTGCCAGCAGCCCGCCCGGGACAGTTAGGGACAGTGAAGCTTTCTTT.

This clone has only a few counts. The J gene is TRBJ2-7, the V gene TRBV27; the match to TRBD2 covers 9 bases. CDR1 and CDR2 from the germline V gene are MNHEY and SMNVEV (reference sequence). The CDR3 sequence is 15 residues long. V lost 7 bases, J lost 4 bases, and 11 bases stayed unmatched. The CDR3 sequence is CASKEIAGGLYEQYF. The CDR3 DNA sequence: TGTGCCAGCAAGGAGATTGCGGGAGGGCTTTACGAGCAGTACTTC.

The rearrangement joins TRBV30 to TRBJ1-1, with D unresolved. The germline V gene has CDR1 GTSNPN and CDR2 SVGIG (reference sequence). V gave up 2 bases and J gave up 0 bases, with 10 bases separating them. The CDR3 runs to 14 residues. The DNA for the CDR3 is TGTGCCTGGAGTCCACAGCGGTTGAACACTGAAGCTTTCTTT. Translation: CAWSPQRLNTEAFF.

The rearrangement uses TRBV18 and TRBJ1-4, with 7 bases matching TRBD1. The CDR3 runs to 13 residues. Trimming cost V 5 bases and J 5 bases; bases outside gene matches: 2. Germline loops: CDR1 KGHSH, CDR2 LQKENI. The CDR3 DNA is TGTGCCAGCTCAGGGACAGAAAATGAAAAACTGTTTTTT. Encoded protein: CASSGTENEKLFF.